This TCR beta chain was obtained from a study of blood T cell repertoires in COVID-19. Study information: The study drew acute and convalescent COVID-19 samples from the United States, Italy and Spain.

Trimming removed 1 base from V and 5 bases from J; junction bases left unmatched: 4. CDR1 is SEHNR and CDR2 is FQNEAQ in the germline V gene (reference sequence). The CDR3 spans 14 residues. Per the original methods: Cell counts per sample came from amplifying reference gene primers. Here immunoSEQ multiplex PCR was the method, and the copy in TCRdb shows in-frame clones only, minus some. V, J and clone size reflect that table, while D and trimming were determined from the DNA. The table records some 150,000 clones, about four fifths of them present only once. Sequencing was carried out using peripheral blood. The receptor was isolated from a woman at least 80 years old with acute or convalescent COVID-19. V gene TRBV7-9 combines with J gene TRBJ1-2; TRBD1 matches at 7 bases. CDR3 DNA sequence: TGTGCCAGCAGCTTAGGGGGACAGAAGTATGGCTACACCTTC. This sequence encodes CASSLGGQKYGYTF.